The source of this T cell receptor beta chain is a study of blood T cell repertoires in COVID-19. Study-level information: Sites across the United States, Italy and Spain contributed samples from acute and convalescent COVID-19.

The length of the CDR3 is 16 residues. From germline, CDR1 is MNHNY and CDR2 SVGAGI (reference sequence). V gave up 6 bases and J gave up 0 bases, with 18 bases separating them. Authors' processing steps: Amplification of reference gene primers was used by the study to estimate nucleated cell counts. TCRdb's copy holds only in-frame clones and misses some; the assay was immunoSEQ multiplex PCR. V, J and clone size are taken as reported in that table, and D and trimming were inferred from the DNA itself. The top ten hold more than 4.5% of the sample, which has 65,000 to 70,000 clones, 85% to 90% seen once.

V is TRBV6-6 and J is TRBJ2-7, with TRBD1 as a possible D gene (6 bases). This clonotype was sampled from a man aged 50 or older with active COVID-19. Sequencing was performed on peripheral blood. This chain's CDR3 is CASSLPSGTTSYEQYF. The CDR3 DNA reads TGTGCCAGCAGCCTCCCTTCCGGGACAACCTCCTACGAGCAGTACTTC.